This T cell receptor (beta chain) was retrieved from a study of control samples from healthy donors and cancer patients. TCRdb's table, derived via immunoSEQ multiplex PCR, lists solely in-frame clones and lacks some. The repertoire includes under 150,000 clones, 85% to 95% of them detected once, and around 1.8% sits in the top ten. Germline lookup yields CDR1 LGHNT and CDR2 FRNRAP. The CDR3 sequence is 15 residues long. V gave up 3 bases and J gave up 0 bases; unmatched junction bases: 2. The V call is TRBV12-5, the J call TRBJ2-5; 9 positions match TRBD1. The sequence was collected from a man between 45 and 60 years old with head and neck cancer. Sequences were obtained from PBMCs. CDR3 sequence reads: CASGFGTGYQETQYF. The CDR3 nucleotides are TGTGCTAGTGGTTTCGGGACAGGGTACCAAGAGACCCAGTACTTC.